Listed below are T cell receptor beta chains from one sample, sequenced in a study of neurological immune-mediated disorders. TCRdb used MiXCR to reprocess the 5' RACE reads, holding one entry per CDR3 protein. The sample consists of roughly 88,000 distinct CDR3 sequences, roughly 3.3% of them appearing once. The material sequenced was PBMCs. Every receptor here comes from a woman aged 50 to 60 with multiple sclerosis. Each CDR3 is given with its conserved first and last residue. Each record gives: V gene, J gene, D gene, CDR3 length, clone size, CDR3 DNA, CDR3 protein. A D gene is named only where the DNA matches it firmly. Clone sizes are given selectively: once, few, many, or a class where the clone is expanded.

>TRBV3-1|TRBJ1-2|.|18|many
TGTGCCAGCAGCCACCCCCTCCCTCAGGGGAGGTCTAACTATGGCTACACCTTC
CASSHPLPQGRSNYGYTF
>TRBV20-1|TRBJ2-6|.|15|many
TGCAGTGCTAGGGGAACTAGCCCTGGGGCCAACGTCCTGACTTTC
CSARGTSPGANVLTF
>TRBV7-2|TRBJ2-2|.|17|many
TGTGCCAGCAGCTTATCCCCTCTCCGGGGTCAAACCGGGGAGCTGTTTTTT
CASSLSPLRGQTGELFF
>TRBV7-2|TRBJ1-3|.|12|many
TGTGCCAGCAGCTTAGAGGGGTTCACCATATATTTT
CASSLEGFTIYF
>TRBV7-2|TRBJ2-1|TRBD2|17|many
TGTGCCAGCAGCTCCCGCCCACTAGCGGGGACCCTCAATGAGCAGTTCTTC
CASSSRPLAGTLNEQFF
>TRBV7-3|TRBJ2-1|.|13|many
TGTGCCAGCAGCTTAAGGGGGTGGGATGAGCAGTTCTTC
CASSLRGWDEQFF
>TRBV5-6|TRBJ1-2|TRBD1|16|many
TGTGCCAGCAGCTCAGCCGGGACAGTAAAAAACTATGGCTACACCTTC
CASSSAGTVKNYGYTF
>TRBV24-1|TRBJ2-3|TRBD2|15|many
TGTGCCACCAGTGAGCCTAGCGGGGGGTCAGATACGCAGTATTTT
CATSEPSGGSDTQYF
>TRBV20-1|TRBJ2-1|.|14|.
TGCAGTGCTAGTGAACAGGGTTTTTGCAATGAGCAGTTCTTC
CSASEQGFCNEQFF
>TRBV5-5|TRBJ2-5|TRBD2|17|many
TGTGCCAGCAGCTACGGAGGGCTAGCGGGGGTACAAGAGACCCAGTACTTC
CASSYGGLAGVQETQYF
>TRBV12-3/TRBV12-4|TRBJ1-1|TRBD1|13|many
TGTGCCAGCAGGGTAACAGGGGGCACTGAAGCTTTCTTT
CASRVTGGTEAFF
>TRBV3-1|TRBJ2-7|.|16|few
TGTGCCAGCAGCCGACTAGGACAGGCGGCCCCCTACGAGCAGTACTTC
CASSRLGQAAPYEQYF
>TRBV29-1|TRBJ1-1|.|15|many
TGCAGCGTTGTTATATCGGGCCGAACACGGGGAAGAGCTTTCTTT
CSVVISGRTRGRAFF
>TRBV7-2|TRBJ2-2|.|16|many
TGTGCCAGCAGCCAGAGTCCGGGACGGGTACCGGGGGAGCTGTTTTTT
CASSQSPGRVPGELFF
>TRBV20-1|TRBJ1-2|TRBD1|13|.
TGCAGTGCCAGGGGGAGCTTTGGATATGGCTACACCTTC
CSARGSFGYGYTF
>TRBV7-2|TRBJ1-5|.|15|many
TGTGCCAGCAGCTTAATGGGCAGAAGCAATCAGCCCCAGCATTTT
CASSLMGRSNQPQHF
>TRBV20-1|TRBJ2-5|TRBD2|15|many
TGCAGTGCTAGCAGCCGCGGGGGAATTAAAGAGACCCAGTACTTC
CSASSRGGIKETQYF
>TRBV12-3/TRBV12-4|TRBJ2-1|.|12|many
TGTGCCAGCAGTTTTGTAAGCTTTGAGCAGTTCTTC
CASSFVSFEQFF
>TRBV5-1|TRBJ1-2|TRBD1|14|many
TGCGCCAGCACCTCAGGGGGCTTTGACTATGGCTACACCTTC
CASTSGGFDYGYTF